These 10 T cell receptor beta chains came from one sample sequenced in a study of OX40 agonist ivuxolimab in advanced cancers. Some clones are missing from TCRdb's copy, which holds only in-frame ones; the method was immunoSEQ multiplex PCR. The table has about 61,000 clones, about 88% seen once; the top ten hold around 1.2%. The specimen comprised CD4+ or CD8+ T cells sorted from blood, sampled in a trial of the OX40 agonist ivuxolimab. The source is an adult with an advanced solid tumor such as melanoma, head and neck, liver or kidney cancer.

This chain uses TRBV5-1 with TRBJ2-1; 12 bases are shared with TRBD2. V gave up 3 bases and J gave up 5 bases; unmatched junction bases: 3. Germline-derived CDR1 and CDR2 are SGHRS and YFSETQ. The CDR3 sequence is 15 residues long. The CDR3 nucleotides read TGCGCCAGCAGCTCACTAGCGGGGGGTAACAATGAGCAGTTCTTC. This sequence encodes CASSSLAGGNNEQFF.

This chain links TRBV18 with TRBJ2-2; the D is unclear. CDR3 length equals 16 residues. Germline V CDR1 and CDR2: KGHSH, LQKENI. Trimming stripped 1 base from V and 0 bases from J, with 9 bases between. The CDR3 region has the DNA TGTGCCAGCTCACCACGGGTATCATCGAACACCGGGGAGCTGTTTTTT. It translates to CASSPRVSSNTGELFF.

The chain combines TRBV2 with TRBJ2-2; no clear D. V dropped 6 bases and J dropped 6 bases, with 8 bases sitting between them. The CDR3 is 12 residues long. The V gene's germline CDR1 is SNHLY and CDR2 FYNNEI. DNA of the CDR3: TGTGCCAGCAGGGAAAGGGCCGGGGAGCTGTTTTTT. This translates into CASRERAGELFF.

This chain links TRBV18 with TRBJ1-5; possible D gene TRBD1, 5 bases. Germline CDR1 and CDR2: KGHSH and LQKENI. The CDR3 extends over 14 amino acids. V lost 3 bases and J 2 bases, leaving 8 bases between the germline ends. The CDR3 region is CASSPSGGNQPQHF. CDR3 DNA sequence: TGTGCCAGCTCACCGTCGGGGGGCAATCAGCCCCAGCATTTT.

The V call is TRBV21-1, the J call TRBJ1-4; TRBD1 is the table's D call, not checked against the DNA. TRBV21-1 corresponds to a pseudogene. There are 18 residues in the CDR3. This CDR3 is CASSKEVQGAWANEKLFF. In nucleotides, the CDR3 is TGTGCCAGCAGCAAAGAGGTCCAGGGGGCCTGGGCTAATGAAAAACTGTTTTTT.

The chain couples TRBV4-1 to TRBJ2-4; D not certain. Trimming removed 1 base at V and 1 base at J, with 8 bases between. Per germline, CDR1 MGHRA and CDR2 YSYEKL. The CDR3 sequence is 15 residues long. This chain's CDR3 is CASSQAGVAKNIQYF. The DNA for the CDR3 is TGCGCCAGCAGCCAAGCTGGAGTGGCCAAAAACATTCAGTACTTC.

V is TRBV9 and J is TRBJ1-2; 8 positions agree with TRBD1. V shed 5 bases and J 7 bases; nucleotides not matched to a gene: 7. The CDR3 consists of 13 residues. The V gene's germline CDR1 is SGDLS and CDR2 YYNGEE. Here the CDR3 DNA reads TGTGCCAGCAGACCGACAGGGGCTATTGGCTACACCTTC. Translation: CASRPTGAIGYTF.

The rearrangement uses TRBV27 and TRBJ2-1, with D possibly TRBD2 on 6 matching bases. The CDR3 has 16 residues. The germline gives CDR1 MNHEY, CDR2 SMNVEV (reference sequence). Trimming stripped 5 bases from V and 0 bases from J, with 14 bases between. The CDR3 region is CASSRRGGASYNEQFF. As DNA, the CDR3 is TGTGCCAGCAGTCGGCGGGGTGGGGCCTCCTACAATGAGCAGTTCTTC.

The gene calls are TRBV18 and TRBJ2-2, with 7 bases matching TRBD2. Germline V gene data show CDR1 as KGHSH and CDR2 as LQKENI. The CDR3 covers 16 residues. V was pared by 6 bases and J by 7 bases, with 14 bases of the junction left unmatched. CDR3 residues: CASSHRRDYGVGELFF. The CDR3 DNA reads as TGTGCCAGCTCTCACCGCCGGGACTACGGGGTCGGGGAGCTGTTTTTT.

V gene TRBV5-5 combines with J gene TRBJ2-7, with TRBD1 matching 9 bases. J gave up 5 bases and V 3 bases, and 12 bases lay outside the gene matches. This CDR3 region has 16 residues. Germline CDR1 is SGHKS and CDR2 is YYEKEE (reference sequence). The CDR3 protein is CASSSTTGTGSHEQYF. The CDR3 DNA follows: TGTGCCAGCAGCTCCACTACCGGGACAGGGAGCCACGAGCAGTACTTC.